Shown below are 31 T cell receptor beta chains from a single sample sequenced in a study of blood T cell repertoires in COVID-19. The repertoire was sequenced with immunoSEQ multiplex PCR; TCRdb's copy has only in-frame clones and lacks some. The table has 110,000 to 150,000 clones, under 90% seen once. Sample: peripheral blood. These receptors were collected from a man in his sixties or seventies who had recovered from COVID-19.

The rearrangement links TRBV5-1 to TRBJ2-1; D might be TRBD2 (6 bases). The CDR3 has 14 residues. Germline CDR1 and CDR2: SGHRS and YFSETQ. Trimming removed 2 bases from V and 0 bases from J, with 6 bases in between. CDR3: CASSFGGSYNEQFF. CDR3 nucleotide sequence: TGCGCCAGCAGCTTCGGGGGCTCCTACAATGAGCAGTTCTTC.

The chain recombines TRBV29-1 with TRBJ2-1; possibly TRBD2 for D (5 bases). Germline lookup yields CDR1 SQVTM and CDR2 ANQGSEA. The CDR3 extends over 14 amino acids. V lost 7 bases and J 5 bases, leaving 18 bases between the germline ends. The CDR3, as DNA: TGCAGCGCAGAAGCCCGGGAAAAAAACAATGAGCAGTTCTTC. Protein sequence: CSAEAREKNNEQFF.

This clone was seen more than once but under ten times. The chain's CDR3 is CASSQGNSGGETQYF. As DNA, the CDR3 is TGCGCCAGCAGCCAAGGTAATAGCGGCGGAGAGACCCAGTACTTC. The chain joins TRBV4-3 to TRBJ2-5; tentative D call: TRBD2 (6 bases). Deletions cut 1 base from V and 4 bases from J, with 13 bases between. Looked up from germline, CDR1 is LGHNA and CDR2 is YSLEER. This CDR3 is 15 amino acids long.

This chain connects TRBV10-1 to TRBJ2-5; tentative D call: TRBD2 (7 bases). Trimming took 7 bases from V and 5 from J, leaving 20 bases between them. The V gene's germline CDR1 is WNHNN and CDR2 SYGVQD (reference sequence). CDR3 length: 15 residues. The CDR3 DNA is TGCGCCAGCACCCCGCCGGGGGGCCGGAGGGAGACCCAGTACTTC. Translated, it gives CASTPPGGRRETQYF.

This clone was counted between two and nine times. The chain employs TRBV30 and TRBJ2-2, with TRBD1 matching over 7 bases. Germline V CDR1 and CDR2: GTSNPN, SVGIG (reference sequence). After removal of 5 bases from V and 5 bases from J, the junction contained 5 bases not matched to a gene. The CDR3 is 13 amino acids. The chain's CDR3 is CAWGGQKTGELFF. The DNA for the CDR3 is TGTGCCTGGGGGGGACAGAAGACCGGGGAGCTGTTTTTT.

The chain combines TRBV7-9 with TRBJ2-1, with 10 bases lining up with TRBD2. This CDR3 contains 15 residues. The ends lost 6 bases at V and 4 bases at J; junction bases unmatched: 6. CDR1 is SEHNR and CDR2 is FQNEAQ in the germline V gene (reference sequence). In DNA form, the CDR3 reads TGTGCCAGCAGTGACCCTAGCGGGAGTTACAATGAGCAGTTCTTC. Its translation: CASSDPSGSYNEQFF.

The chain is built from TRBV18 and TRBJ1-3, with 10 bases matching TRBD1. The germline gives CDR1 KGHSH, CDR2 LQKENI. Trimming took 5 bases from V and 7 from J; bases not matched to a gene: 5. The CDR3 contains 14 residues. The CDR3 DNA is TGTGCCAGCTCAGCCCAGGACAGGGGGAACACCATATATTTT. Encoded protein: CASSAQDRGNTIYF.

CDR3 coding DNA: TGTGCCAGCAGCTTAGGACTAGCGGACACCGGGGAGCTGTTTTTT. Translated, it gives CASSLGLADTGELFF. The chain couples TRBV13 to TRBJ2-2, with TRBD2 matching over 8 bases. In germline, CDR1 is PRHDT, CDR2 FYEKMQ (reference sequence). The CDR3 runs to 15 residues. V gave up 0 bases and J gave up 3 bases; unmatched junction bases: 0.

This chain uses TRBV18 with TRBJ2-1; weak D call: TRBD1 (5 bases). There are 17 residues in the CDR3. Germline V CDR1 and CDR2: KGHSH, LQKENI. Trimming shortened V by 1 base and J by 0 bases, and 13 bases separated the two germline ends. DNA for the CDR3: TGTGCCAGCTCACCACGATTTCGGCAGGGCTCCTACAATGAGCAGTTCTTC. Translation: CASSPRFRQGSYNEQFF.

This clone occurred a few times. The rearrangement links TRBV12-3 or TRBV12-4 to TRBJ1-3; a possible D gene is TRBD1 (5 bases). V gave up 7 bases and J gave up 3 bases, with 10 bases separating them. The CDR3 runs to 13 residues. The CDR3 spells CASTTGGGNTIYF. In nucleotides, the CDR3 is TGTGCCAGCACCACCGGGGGTGGAAACACCATATATTTT.

J is TRBJ1-1 and V is TRBV7-2, with 9 bases that match TRBD1. The CDR3 is 15 residues long. V was pared by 2 bases and J by 4 bases, with 5 bases of the junction left unmatched. Germline-derived CDR1 and CDR2 are SGHTA and FQGNSA. The CDR3 nucleotides are TGTGCCAGCAGCTTACAGGACAGGGGTTTCACTGAAGCTTTCTTT. This codes for CASSLQDRGFTEAFF.

The chain joins TRBV4-1 to TRBJ2-7; D not resolved. The CDR3 totals 12 residues. The germline CDR1 and CDR2 sequences are MGHRA and YSYEKL. V was clipped by 5 bases and J by 6 bases, with 11 bases between them. CDR3 protein: CASSSDSGEQYF. CDR3 nucleotide sequence: TGCGCCAGCAGCTCCGACTCTGGCGAGCAGTACTTC.

The chain joins TRBV3-1 (or the pseudogene TRBV3-2) to TRBJ2-1, with 8 bases that match TRBD1. In germline, CDR1 is LGHDT, CDR2 YNNKEL (reference sequence). V shed 5 bases and J 6 bases; nucleotides not matched to a gene: 12. The CDR3 consists of 16 residues. The DNA of the CDR3 is TGTGCCAGCAGCAGATGGTCGCAGGGGGCCGGCAATGAGCAGTTCTTC. Protein sequence: CASSRWSQGAGNEQFF.

CDR3 amino acids: CASSPHLRVDEKLFF. The CDR3 bases are TGTGCCAGCAGCCCGCATTTGAGGGTGGATGAAAAACTGTTTTTT. This chain joins TRBV7-3 and TRBJ1-4, with D unclear. Germline lookup yields CDR1 SGHTA and CDR2 FQGTGA. The CDR3 contains 15 residues. Between the trimmed V and J ends, which lost 5 bases and 6 bases, there was a span of 16 bases.

The chain recombines TRBV5-4 with TRBJ2-2; TRBD2 might be the D (6 bases). CDR3 length equals 14 residues. Germline V CDR1 and CDR2: SGHNT, YYREEE (reference sequence). Deletions cut 3 bases from V and 5 bases from J, with 11 bases between. This chain's CDR3 is CASSSVGGTGELFF. CDR3 DNA: TGTGCCAGCAGCTCGGTGGGGGGAACCGGGGAGCTGTTTTTT.

The V and J genes are TRBV3-1 (or the pseudogene TRBV3-2) and TRBJ1-5, with a possible D match to TRBD1 (6 bases). This CDR3 has 13 amino acids. Trimming removed 4 bases at V and 4 bases at J, with 8 bases between. Germline loops: CDR1 LGHDT, CDR2 YNNKEL (reference sequence). In DNA form, the CDR3 reads TGTGCCAGCAGCCCCACAGGGAATCAGCCCCAGCATTTT. It translates to CASSPTGNQPQHF.

The chain has TRBV7-2 and TRBJ2-2; TRBD2 agrees at 7 bases. The CDR3 runs 15 residues. The ends lost 4 bases at V and 5 bases at J; junction bases unmatched: 7. The V gene's germline CDR1 is SGHTA and CDR2 FQGNSA. The CDR3 loop reads CASSSRSGGTGELFF. The CDR3 DNA reads as TGTGCCAGCAGCTCAAGGTCCGGGGGGACCGGGGAGCTGTTTTTT.

The genes are TRBV18 and TRBJ1-5; the D is unclear. Trimming took 3 bases from V and 0 from J, leaving 6 bases between them. CDR3 size: 14 residues. Germline loops: CDR1 KGHSH, CDR2 LQKENI. The CDR3 DNA sequence: TGTGCCAGCTCACCCTCAGATAGCAATCAGCCCCAGCATTTT. Protein sequence: CASSPSDSNQPQHF. The variable domain in full, with the rest retrieved from reference TRBV18 and TRBJ1-5, is NAGVMQNPRHLVRRRGQEARLRCSPMKGHSHVYWYRQLPEEGLKFMVYLQKENIIDESGMPKERFSAEFPKEGPSILRIQQVVRGDSAAYFCASSPSDSNQPQHFGDGTRLSIL.

The V gene is TRBV7-2, the J gene TRBJ2-3; D perhaps matches TRBD2 (6 bases). Germline V gene sequence: CDR1 SGHTA, CDR2 FQGNSA. The germline V and J ends were trimmed by 5 bases and 8 bases, with 20 bases remaining between them. The CDR3 contains 15 residues. CDR3 sequence (DNA): TGTGCCAGCAGCGTCGGACTACTCGGAAGGGGTACGCAGTATTTT. Protein sequence: CASSVGLLGRGTQYF.

The J gene is TRBJ2-7, the V gene TRBV12-5, with a weak D call TRBD1 (5 bases). Germline loops: CDR1 LGHNT, CDR2 FRNRAP. Trimming removed 0 bases at V and 2 bases at J, with 26 bases between. The CDR3 runs 20 residues. In DNA form, the CDR3 reads TGTGCTAGTGGTTTGGTCAAAGGGGTGCTGGTTAAGGGGCTTGCCTACGAGCAGTACTTC. Translated: CASGLVKGVLVKGLAYEQYF.

The rearrangement links TRBV4-1 to TRBJ1-6; D gene uncertain. CDR1 is MGHRA, CDR2 YSYEKL, per germline. The CDR3 sequence is 15 residues long. V was cut by 3 bases and J by 5 bases, with 11 bases left in between. CDR3 protein: CASSQGSGDNSPLHF. In DNA form, the CDR3 reads TGCGCCAGCAGCCAGGGGTCCGGGGATAATTCACCCCTCCACTTT.

The chain recombines TRBV6-2 or TRBV6-3 with TRBJ1-1, with a possible D match to TRBD1 (5 bases). Trimming cost V 0 bases and J 8 bases, with 10 bases left between them. There are 13 residues in the CDR3. The germline CDR1 and CDR2 sequences are MNHEY and SVGEGT. The CDR3 DNA is TGTGCCAGCAGTTACTCAACGGCAGGGGAAGCTTTCTTT. This codes for CASSYSTAGEAFF.

This chain joins TRBV5-1 and TRBJ2-7; tentatively, D is TRBD1 (6 bases). The V end was cut by 0 bases, the J end by 4 bases, with 14 bases between. Germline V gene lookup returns CDR1 SGHRS and CDR2 YFSETQ. The CDR3 sequence is 15 residues long. CDR3 sequence (DNA): TGCGCCAGCAGCTTGGAGAGGGGAAGGGGGTACGAGCAGTACTTC. Amino acid sequence: CASSLERGRGYEQYF.

J is TRBJ2-1 and V is TRBV5-4; TRBD2 agrees at 14 bases. CDR1 and CDR2 (germline): SGHNT, YYREEE (reference sequence). This CDR3 has 16 residues. V gave up 2 bases and J gave up 7 bases; unmatched junction bases: 5. Written as DNA, the CDR3 is TGTGCCAGCAGCTTCCCGACTAGCGGGAGGGAGAATGAGCAGTTCTTC. Its protein product is CASSFPTSGRENEQFF.

This chain uses TRBV19 with TRBJ2-3; 7 nucleotides line up with TRBD2. Germline-derived CDR1 and CDR2 are LNHDA and SQIVND (reference sequence). This CDR3 region has 14 residues. Unmatched junction bases numbered 2, after V lost 3 bases and J lost 2 bases. The CDR3 region has the DNA TGTGCCAGTAGTATCGGGGGGTTCACAGATACGCAGTATTTT. It is translated as CASSIGGFTDTQYF.

The V and J genes are TRBV6-5 and TRBJ2-3; 7 nucleotides agree with TRBD1. The germline V gene has CDR1 MNHEY and CDR2 SVGAGI. V trimming: 7 bases; J trimming: 1 base; junction bases outside the gene matches: 5. The CDR3 loop spans 14 amino acids. The CDR3 here is CASTTGWGTDTQYF. In DNA, the CDR3 is TGTGCCAGCACGACAGGGTGGGGCACAGATACGCAGTATTTT.

The chain has TRBV19 and TRBJ2-1; 13 nucleotides align to TRBD2. The CDR3 extends over 17 amino acids. After removal of 3 bases from V and 7 bases from J, the junction contained 9 bases not matched to a gene. Germline CDR1 LNHDA, CDR2 SQIVND (reference sequence). The CDR3 DNA reads TGTGCCAGTAGTATCGGGAGGACTAGCGGGGGCGGGAATGAGCAGTTCTTC. Translating gives CASSIGRTSGGGNEQFF.

The chain joins TRBV24-1 to TRBJ2-1; a possible D gene is TRBD1 (5 bases). With 2 bases removed from V and 2 bases from J, the gap between germline ends came to 9 bases. There are 15 residues in the CDR3. Germline assignment: CDR1 KGHDR and CDR2 SFDVKD. This chain's CDR3 is CATSDSRGTYNEQFF. CDR3 bases: TGTGCCACCAGTGATTCAAGGGGAACCTACAATGAGCAGTTCTTC.

Only one count was recorded for this clone. In DNA form, the CDR3 reads TGTGCCAGCAGTTCAGGACAGGGGGCAGGGCGCTTGGGCTACACCTTC. Its protein is CASSSGQGAGRLGYTF. The chain recombines TRBV7-9 with TRBJ1-2, with TRBD1 matching over 11 bases. The germline gives CDR1 SEHNR, CDR2 FQNEAQ (reference sequence). J was trimmed by 8 bases and V by 6 bases; bases with no gene match: 14. The CDR3 sequence is 16 residues long.

The genes are TRBV29-1 and TRBJ2-3, with TRBD2 matching over 8 bases. In germline, CDR1 is SQVTM, CDR2 ANQGSEA. CDR3 length equals 14 residues. Unmatched junction bases numbered 7, after V lost 5 bases and J lost 3 bases. The CDR3 nucleotides read TGCAGCGTTAGTAGCGGGACGCCTACAGATACGCAGTATTTT. Translation: CSVSSGTPTDTQYF.

The rearrangement joins TRBV30 to TRBJ2-3; TRBD2 might be the D (5 bases). Germline CDR1 reads GTSNPN; CDR2 reads SVGIG (reference sequence). This CDR3 is 13 amino acids long. The V gene lost 3 bases and the J gene lost 5 bases, with 12 bases spanning the gap. The CDR3 DNA is TGTGCCTGGAGGCCCGGGATGATAGATACGCAGTATTTT. Protein product: CAWRPGMIDTQYF.